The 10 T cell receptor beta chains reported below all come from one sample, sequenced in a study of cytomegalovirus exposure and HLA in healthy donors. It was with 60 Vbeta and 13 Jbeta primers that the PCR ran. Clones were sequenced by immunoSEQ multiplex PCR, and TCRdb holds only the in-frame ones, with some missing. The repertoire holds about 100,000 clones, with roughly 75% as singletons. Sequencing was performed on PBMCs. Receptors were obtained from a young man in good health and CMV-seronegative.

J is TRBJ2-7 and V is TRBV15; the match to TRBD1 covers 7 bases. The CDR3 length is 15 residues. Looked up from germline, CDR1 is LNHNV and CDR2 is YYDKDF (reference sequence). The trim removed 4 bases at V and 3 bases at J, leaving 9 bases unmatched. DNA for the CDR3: TGTGCCACCAGCAAAGAACCGGGACAGAACTACGAGCAGTACTTC. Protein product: CATSKEPGQNYEQYF.

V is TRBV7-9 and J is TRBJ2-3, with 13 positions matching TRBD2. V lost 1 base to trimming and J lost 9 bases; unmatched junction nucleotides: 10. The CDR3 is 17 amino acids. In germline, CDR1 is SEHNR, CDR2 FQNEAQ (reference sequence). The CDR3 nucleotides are TGTGCCAGCAGCTTAGGAGGACTAGCGGGAGTATATGACACGCAGTATTTT. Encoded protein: CASSLGGLAGVYDTQYF.

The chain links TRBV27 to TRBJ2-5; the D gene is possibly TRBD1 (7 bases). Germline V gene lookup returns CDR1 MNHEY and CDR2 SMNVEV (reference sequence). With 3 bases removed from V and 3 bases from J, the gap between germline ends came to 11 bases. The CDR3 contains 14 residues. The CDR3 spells CASSFAGQKETQYF. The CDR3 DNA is TGTGCCAGCAGTTTCGCGGGACAGAAAGAGACCCAGTACTTC.

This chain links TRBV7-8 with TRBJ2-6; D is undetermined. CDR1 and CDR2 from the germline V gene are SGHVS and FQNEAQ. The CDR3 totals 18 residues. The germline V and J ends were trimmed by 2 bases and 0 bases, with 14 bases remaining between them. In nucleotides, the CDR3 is TGTGCCAGCAGCTTATTACCAGGATTCCTCTCTGGGGCCAACGTCCTGACTTTC. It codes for CASSLLPGFLSGANVLTF.

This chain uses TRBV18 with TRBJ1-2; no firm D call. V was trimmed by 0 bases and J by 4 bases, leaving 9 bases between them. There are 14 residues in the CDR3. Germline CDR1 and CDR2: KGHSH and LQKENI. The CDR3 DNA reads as TGTGCCAGCTCACCACCGCAACAGCTCTATGGCTACACCTTC. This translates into CASSPPQQLYGYTF.

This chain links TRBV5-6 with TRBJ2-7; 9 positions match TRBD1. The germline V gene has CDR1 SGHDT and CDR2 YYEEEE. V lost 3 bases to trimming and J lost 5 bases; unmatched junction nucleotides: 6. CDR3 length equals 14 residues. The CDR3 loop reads CASSWGQGNNEQYF. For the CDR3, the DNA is TGTGCCAGCAGCTGGGGACAGGGAAATAACGAGCAGTACTTC.

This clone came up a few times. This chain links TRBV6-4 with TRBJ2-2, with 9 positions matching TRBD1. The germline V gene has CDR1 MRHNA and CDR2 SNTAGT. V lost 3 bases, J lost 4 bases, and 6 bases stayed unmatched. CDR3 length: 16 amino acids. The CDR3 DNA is TGTGCCAGCAGTGAGGAGGGGGACAGGGCCACCGGGGAGCTGTTTTTT. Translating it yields CASSEEGDRATGELFF.

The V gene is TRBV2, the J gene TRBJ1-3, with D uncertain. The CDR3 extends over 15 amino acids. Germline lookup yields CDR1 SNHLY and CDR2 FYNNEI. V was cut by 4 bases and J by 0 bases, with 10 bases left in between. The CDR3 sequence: CASSAEFSSGNTIYF. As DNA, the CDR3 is TGTGCCAGCAGTGCTGAGTTTAGCTCTGGAAACACCATATATTTT.

The CDR3 spells CASSLNFGEQETQYF. Written as DNA, the CDR3 is TGTGCCAGCAGCTTAAACTTCGGAGAGCAAGAGACCCAGTACTTC. The rearrangement joins TRBV11-3 to TRBJ2-5; no reliable D call. The V end lost 2 bases, the J end lost 2 bases, and 12 bases lay between the germline ends. The CDR3 runs 15 residues. Germline assignment: CDR1 SGHNT and CDR2 YENEEA.

Here the CDR3 reads CASSSSGRAKGDEQFF. In DNA form, the CDR3 reads TGTGCCAGCAGCTCTAGCGGGAGGGCCAAGGGGGATGAGCAGTTCTTC. This chain uses TRBV7-9 with TRBJ2-1; 12 bases map to TRBD2. The length of the CDR3 is 16 residues. Germline assignment: CDR1 SEHNR and CDR2 FQNEAQ (reference sequence). V was clipped by 4 bases and J by 8 bases; unmatched bases: 9.